The 23 T cell receptor beta chains presented below share a single source sample, sequenced in a study of follicular helper T cells after annual influenza vaccination. Noted time point: 2015-2016 season, pre-vaccination. Profiling relied on immunoSEQ multiplex PCR, and the TCRdb table lists in-frame clones only, not all of them. The data contain about 9,200 clones, over 70% of them singletons. The sequencing used CXCR5+ CD38- circulating T follicular helper cells from blood, collected on the day of influenza vaccination. Noted subset: circulating Tfh, non-naive CD4+CXCR5+PD-1+ (ICOS+CD38+ or ICOS-CD38-). The receptors were gathered from an adult who received the influenza vaccine.

This clone was seen just once. This sequence joins TRBV5-5 and TRBJ2-3; D possibly matches TRBD1 or TRBD2 (5 bases each). Germline V gene sequence: CDR1 SGHKS, CDR2 YYEKEE (reference sequence). The CDR3 is made up of 15 amino acids. V was trimmed by 3 bases and J by 4 bases, leaving 15 bases between them. Here the CDR3 reads CASSSGSGTSDTQYF. The CDR3 nucleotides are TGTGCCAGCAGCTCAGGGAGTGGGACGTCAGATACGCAGTATTTT.

This clone was observed once. The genes are TRBV29-1 and TRBJ2-5; 12 bases agree with TRBD2. Germline V gene sequence: CDR1 SQVTM, CDR2 ANQGSEA. The CDR3 length is 18 residues. V gave up 8 bases and J gave up 3 bases; unmatched junction bases: 19. The CDR3 region has the DNA TGCAGCTCCACCTACTACCGGACTAGCGGGATAAGGAAAGAGACCCAGTACTTC. This gives the protein CSSTYYRTSGIRKETQYF.

The genes are TRBV2 and TRBJ2-5, with 15 bases lining up with TRBD2. CDR3 length: 15 residues. Losses at the gene ends were 5 bases for V and 4 bases for J; bases not matched to a gene: 2. Germline V gives CDR1 SNHLY, CDR2 FYNNEI. The CDR3 DNA reads as TGTGCCAGCAGTTGGACTAGCGGGAGGGGAGAGACCCAGTACTTC. Amino acids: CASSWTSGRGETQYF.

In its sample, this clone was seen a few times. The chain uses TRBV15 and TRBJ2-7; possibly TRBD1 for D (6 bases). From germline, CDR1 is LNHNV and CDR2 YYDKDF (reference sequence). CDR3 length: 16 amino acids. V shed 1 base and J shed 0 bases, with 13 bases lying between them. CDR3 loop: CATSRGNRVFSYEQYF. CDR3 DNA: TGTGCCACCAGCAGAGGGAACAGGGTGTTCTCCTACGAGCAGTACTTC.

The chain joins TRBV30 to TRBJ1-4; D remains ambiguous. The CDR3 spans 14 residues. Germline V gene lookup returns CDR1 GTSNPN and CDR2 SVGIG (reference sequence). V was shortened by 4 bases and J by 0 bases, with 9 bases between the two germline ends. CDR3 loop: CAWTPGATNEKLFF. The DNA of the CDR3 is TGTGCCTGGACCCCCGGGGCAACTAATGAAAAACTGTTTTTT.

The chain uses TRBV2 and TRBJ2-5, with 13 positions matching TRBD2. Germline CDR1 and CDR2: SNHLY and FYNNEI. This CDR3 contains 17 residues. Trimming at V came to 8 bases and at J to 7 bases, leaving 16 bases not matched to a gene. The CDR3 spells CASVGGVLAGGAVTQYF. The CDR3 coding sequence is TGTGCCAGCGTGGGGGGCGTACTAGCGGGAGGGGCGGTGACCCAGTACTTC.

The genes are TRBV6-5 and TRBJ2-2; TRBD1 might be the D (5 bases). CDR1 and CDR2 from the germline V gene are MNHEY and SVGAGI. The germline V and J ends were trimmed by 5 bases and 5 bases, with 15 bases remaining between them. There are 15 residues in the CDR3. Written as DNA, the CDR3 is TGTGCCAGCAGTCGCCTGGGGCCCTCAACCGGGGAGCTGTTTTTT. Protein product: CASSRLGPSTGELFF.

This clone was counted a few times. V is TRBV7-2 and J is TRBJ1-6; 7 bases line up with TRBD1. Trimming removed 0 bases from V and 7 bases from J; junction bases left unmatched: 6. The CDR3 runs to 16 residues. Germline values: CDR1 SGHTA, CDR2 FQGNSA. CDR3 bases: TGTGCCAGCAGCTTAGCACAGGGGCTGGGGAATTCACCCCTCCACTTT. Encoded protein: CASSLAQGLGNSPLHF.

With respect to this clone: The same CDR3 is also encoded by other DNA sequences in this sample. The chain employs TRBV5-1 and TRBJ1-6; no reliable D call. Germline CDR1 reads SGHRS; CDR2 reads YFSETQ. V was cut by 3 bases and J by 7 bases, with 11 bases left in between. CDR3 size: 14 residues. The CDR3 DNA reads as TGCGCCAGCAGCTCCGGGAGCGGGAATTCACCCCTCCACTTT. Translating gives CASSSGSGNSPLHF.

The chain joins TRBV19 to TRBJ1-5, with D unresolved. The CDR3 has 16 amino acids. Germline V gene data show CDR1 as LNHDA and CDR2 as SQIVND (reference sequence). Trimming shortened V by 3 bases and J by 9 bases, and 21 bases separated the two germline ends. The DNA of the CDR3 is TGTGCCAGTAGTATTATCACCGGTGTTGCCAGCGGGCCCCAGCATTTT. Its translation: CASSIITGVASGPQHF.

The rearrangement links TRBV6-6 to TRBJ2-6; possibly TRBD1 for D (6 bases). Germline lookup yields CDR1 MNHNY and CDR2 SVGAGI (reference sequence). Trimming stripped 5 bases from V and 7 bases from J, with 9 bases between. CDR3 length: 13 residues. The CDR3 reads CASSPGHANVLTF. Written as DNA, the CDR3 is TGTGCCAGCAGTCCGGGACACGCCAACGTCCTGACTTTC.

This clone was counted only a few times. The chain links TRBV7-2 to TRBJ1-5; D is unclear. The germline V and J ends were trimmed by 4 bases and 5 bases, with 9 bases remaining between them. The V gene's germline CDR1 is SGHTA and CDR2 FQGNSA. The CDR3 has 13 residues. The CDR3 region has the DNA TGTGCCAGCAGCTCGAGAACGGATCAGCCCCAGCATTTT. Its translation: CASSSRTDQPQHF. The variable domain in full, completed from reference TRBV7-2 and TRBJ1-5, reads GAGVSQSPSNKVTEKGKDVELRCDPISGHTALYWYRQSLGQGLEFLIYFQGNSAPDKSGLPSDRFSAERTGGSVSTLTIQRTQQEDSAVYLCASSSRTDQPQHFGDGTRLSIL.

The J gene is TRBJ2-2, the V gene TRBV5-6, with no clear D. V was clipped by 3 bases and J by 4 bases, with 7 bases between them. The CDR3 covers 13 residues. The germline CDR1 and CDR2 sequences are SGHDT and YYEEEE. The CDR3: CASSSQLTGELFF. CDR3 DNA sequence: TGTGCCAGCAGCTCTCAACTCACCGGGGAGCTGTTTTTT.

The chain carries TRBV19 and TRBJ1-2; TRBD1 might be the D (6 bases). Germline V gene lookup returns CDR1 LNHDA and CDR2 SQIVND (reference sequence). V lost 8 bases to trimming and J lost 5 bases, with 21 bases between them. CDR3 length: 15 residues. The CDR3 coding sequence is TGTGCCAGTCACTTACCGGGGGCGCCTCAATATGGCTACACCTTC. Its translation is CASHLPGAPQYGYTF.

This clone was seen a single time. The chain recombines TRBV2 with TRBJ2-3; 8 bases are shared with TRBD2. With V trimmed by 6 bases and J by 3 bases, 8 bases remained unmatched. This CDR3 contains 15 residues. Germline CDR1 reads SNHLY; CDR2 reads FYNNEI. The DNA for the CDR3 is TGTGCCAGCAGAGACGGGGGGGCCAGGACAGATACGCAGTATTTT. Translation gives CASRDGGARTDTQYF.

V usage is TRBV28 and J usage is TRBJ1-5; D possibly corresponds to TRBD1 (5 bases). This CDR3 has 15 residues. Germline CDR1 reads MDHEN; CDR2 reads SYDVKM. V lost 8 bases to trimming and J lost 0 bases, with 14 bases between them. The CDR3 DNA follows: TGTGCCAGCCGGTTAACGGGGCCTAGCAATCAGCCCCAGCATTTT. Its protein product is CASRLTGPSNQPQHF.

The V and J genes are TRBV5-5 and TRBJ1-3; D not certain. The CDR3 runs 18 residues. CDR1 is SGHKS, CDR2 YYEKEE, per germline (reference sequence). The V gene lost 4 bases and the J gene lost 4 bases, with 24 bases spanning the gap. The CDR3 here is CASSATYRSPDGGNTIYF. CDR3 coding DNA: TGTGCCAGCAGCGCTACCTATCGAAGCCCTGATGGCGGAAACACCATATATTTT.

The chain carries TRBV7-8 and TRBJ2-3; 10 bases agree with TRBD2. The germline CDR1 and CDR2 sequences are SGHVS and FQNEAQ. V was clipped by 0 bases and J by 3 bases; unmatched bases: 3. The CDR3 runs 16 residues. CDR3 protein: CASSLAGAGGTDTQYF. As DNA, the CDR3 is TGTGCCAGCAGCTTAGCGGGAGCGGGGGGGACAGATACGCAGTATTTT.

This CDR3 reads CASSLSGRETDTQYF. The CDR3 nucleotides are TGTGCCAGCAGCCTGAGCGGGAGGGAAACAGATACGCAGTATTTT. V and J are TRBV7-8 and TRBJ2-3; TRBD2 matches at 10 bases. Germline V gives CDR1 SGHVS, CDR2 FQNEAQ. This CDR3 contains 15 residues. With V trimmed by 5 bases and J by 3 bases, 5 bases remained unmatched.

This clone is classed as large. J is TRBJ1-6 and V is TRBV5-6; D is ambiguous. Trimming took off 4 bases at V and 14 bases at J, with 13 bases between the two ends. This CDR3 is 12 amino acids long. Germline assignment: CDR1 SGHDT and CDR2 YYEEEE. CDR3: CASSRESGTLHF. For the CDR3, the DNA is TGTGCCAGCAGCCGCGAATCGGGAACCCTCCACTTT.

This clone has just one count. V and J are TRBV29-1 and TRBJ1-4; D perhaps matches TRBD1 (6 bases). Germline CDR1 and CDR2: SQVTM and ANQGSEA. V lost 6 bases to trimming and J lost 8 bases, with 16 bases between them. The CDR3 covers 13 residues. This CDR3 reads CSVKGGSGEKLFF. In nucleotides, the CDR3 is TGCAGCGTGAAGGGGGGGTCGGGGGAAAAACTGTTTTTT.

The gene calls are TRBV27 and TRBJ1-2, with unresolved D. The CDR3 length is 15 residues. The V end was cut by 0 bases, the J end by 4 bases, with 12 bases between. CDR1 and CDR2 (germline): MNHEY, SMNVEV (reference sequence). DNA of the CDR3: TGTGCCAGCAGTTTATCGTATAAAGGCGGCTATGGCTACACCTTC. As protein: CASSLSYKGGYGYTF.

The gene calls are TRBV7-2 and TRBJ1-2; 7 nucleotides line up with TRBD1. This CDR3 spans 15 amino acids. Trimming removed 4 bases from V and 2 bases from J; junction bases left unmatched: 7. CDR1 is SGHTA, CDR2 FQGNSA, per germline. CDR3 sequence reads: CASSSSGGRNYGYTF. CDR3 in DNA: TGTGCCAGCAGCTCGTCAGGGGGGAGAAACTATGGCTACACCTTC.